This T cell receptor (beta chain) emerged from a study of tumour-infiltrating T cells in Burkitt lymphoma. Whole-study context: Overall and progression-free survival were predicted by productive clonality.

Sequenced by immunoSEQ multiplex PCR; TCRdb stores in-frame clones only, minus some. The sample lists about 2,500 clones; 88% were seen once. The sample comprised tumor tissue. This receptor was identified in a human donor with diffuse large B-cell lymphoma.

The CDR3 reads CASSPQARGRDTQYF. In nucleotides, the CDR3 is TGTGCCAGCTCACCACAGGCCAGGGGTCGAGATACGCAGTATTTT. The V gene is TRBV18, the J gene TRBJ2-3; possible D gene TRBD1, 6 bases. The CDR3 sequence is 15 residues long. CDR1 is KGHSH, CDR2 LQKENI, per germline. V lost 1 base and J 5 bases, leaving 13 bases between the germline ends.